What follows describes a single TCR beta chain. Its antigen is unknown. The germline CDR1 and CDR2 sequences are SGHKS and YYEKEE (reference sequence). Losses at the gene ends were 5 bases for V and 3 bases for J; bases not matched to a gene: 8. This CDR3 region has 17 residues. Profiled with immunoSEQ multiplex PCR; TCRdb holds only in-frame clones, not every one. The sample yields 21,000 or so clones, around 87% seen once. All participants were of European descent. The data stem from a study of untreated major depressive disorder. General study findings and limits: CD4+ T cells from depressed patients used TRBV05-01 (Vbeta 5.1) more often than controls. A comparatively small sample limits the generalizability of these findings.

The chain uses TRBV5-5 and TRBJ2-6; 10 nucleotides align to TRBD1. Sequenced sample: CD4+ T cells from PBMCs. This TCR was recovered from a woman aged 25 to 39 in good health. This CDR3 reads CASSRGTGAFGANVLTF. The CDR3 bases are TGTGCCAGCAGTCGCGGGACAGGGGCCTTTGGGGCCAACGTCCTGACTTTC.